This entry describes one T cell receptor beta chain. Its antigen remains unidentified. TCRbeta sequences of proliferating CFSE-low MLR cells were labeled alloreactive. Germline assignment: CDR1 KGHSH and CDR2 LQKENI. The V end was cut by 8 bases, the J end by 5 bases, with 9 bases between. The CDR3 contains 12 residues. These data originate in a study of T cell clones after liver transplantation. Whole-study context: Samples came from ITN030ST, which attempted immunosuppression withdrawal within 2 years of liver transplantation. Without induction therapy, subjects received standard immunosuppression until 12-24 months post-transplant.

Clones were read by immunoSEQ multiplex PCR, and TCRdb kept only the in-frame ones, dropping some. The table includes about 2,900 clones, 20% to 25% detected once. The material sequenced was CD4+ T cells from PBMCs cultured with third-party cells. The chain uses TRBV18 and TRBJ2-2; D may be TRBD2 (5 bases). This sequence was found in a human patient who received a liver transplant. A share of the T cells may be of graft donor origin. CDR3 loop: CASEGITGELFF. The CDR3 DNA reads TGTGCCAGCGAGGGCATAACCGGGGAGCTGTTTTTT. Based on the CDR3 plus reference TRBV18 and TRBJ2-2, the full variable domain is NAGVMQNPRHLVRRRGQEARLRCSPMKGHSHVYWYRQLPEEGLKFMVYLQKENIIDESGMPKERFSAEFPKEGPSILRIQQVVRGDSAAYFCASEGITGELFFGEGSRLTVL.